The clone carrying this TCR beta chain has just one count. The CDR3 has 12 amino acids. Trimming left V 4 bases short and J 4 bases short, with 5 bases between. Per the germline V gene, CDR1 is LNHDA and CDR2 is SQIVND (reference sequence). This entry belongs to a study of blood T cell repertoires in COVID-19. Looking at the study overall: The United States, Italy and Spain provided the acute and convalescent COVID-19 samples. T cells, B-cell-depleted T cells, or PBMCs provided the cDNA or gDNA that served as material.

Original processing methods: Nucleated cell number was recorded as an estimate derived from reference gene primer amplification. Assay used: immunoSEQ multiplex PCR; TCRdb lists only in-frame clones, some missing. V and J calls and clone size come straight from that table; D and trimming were deduced from the DNA. The table records about 150,000 clones, about four fifths of them present only once. The chain is built from TRBV19 and TRBJ2-4, with TRBD1 as a possible D gene (5 bases). The specimen was peripheral blood. This receptor was obtained from a human donor with acute or convalescent COVID-19. The donor label of this sample is uncertain. Here the CDR3 DNA reads TGTGCCAGTAGTAGACAGAAAAACATTCAGTACTTC. This codes for CASSRQKNIQYF.